The clone carrying this TCR beta chain is a singleton in its sample. Its antigen is currently unknown. The CDR3 totals 14 residues. J lost 2 bases, V lost 10 bases, and 8 bases had no gene match. Germline CDR1 and CDR2: LNHDA and SQIVND (reference sequence). Researchers ran the PCR with 60 Vbeta and 13 Jbeta primers. Original data processing: It was a later analysis that counted tens of millions of unique TCR beta chains, of which 9 million to 13 million were shared. Sequencing used immunoSEQ multiplex PCR; TCRdb keeps in-frame clones, though not all of them. That table supplies the V and J calls and clone size; D and trimming were determined from the DNA. The data hold over 250,000 clones, with roughly 85% observed a single time. This sample was taken from a study of cytomegalovirus exposure and HLA in healthy donors. Regarding the study as a whole: Highest at DRB1 and lowest at HLA-C, TCR association rates differed among HLA loci in a later analysis. The availability of immune exposure information extended only to CMV serostatus.

The donors, nominally healthy at sampling, likely had unrecorded immune exposures. The chain links TRBV19 to TRBJ1-1, with 9 bases matching TRBD1. The sequence derives from a man between 40 and 49 years old in good health and CMV-seropositive. Sequencing used PBMCs. The CDR3 spells CATHQGQGNTEAFF. DNA of the CDR3: TGTGCCACCCACCAGGGACAGGGTAACACTGAAGCTTTCTTT.